This is a list of T cell receptor beta chains from one sample in a study of Graves' ophthalmopathy and Graves' hyperthyroidism. Each CDR3 protein gets one entry after TCRdb re-called the multiplex PCR reads with MiXCR. The sample has hundreds of thousands of distinct CDR3 sequences, under 25% seen once. The sequencing input was peripheral blood. These receptors all stem from a woman between 18 and 29 years old with stable Graves' hyperthyroidism. CDR3s include the opening cysteine and the closing phenylalanine or tryptophan. D genes are given only for firm matches. Not all rows give a size; the values are once, few, many and, for expanded clones, a class.

v_gene	j_gene	abundance	d_gene	CDR3aa	CDR3nt
TRBV20-1	TRBJ2-7	many	-	CSATSEENFYEQYF	TGCAGTGCCACATCTGAGGAGAACTTCTACGAGCAGTACTTC
TRBV12-3/TRBV12-4	TRBJ1-2	many	TRBD1	CASSLEPRGQHYGYTF	TGTGCCAGCAGTTTAGAGCCCAGGGGACAGCACTATGGCTACACCTTC
TRBV12-3/TRBV12-4	TRBJ2-2	-	-	CASSLIAPGELFF	TGTGCCAGCAGTTTAATCGCACCCGGGGAGCTGTTTTTT
TRBV28	TRBJ1-5	-	-	CASSLGRLGAQHF	TGTGCCAGCAGTTTAGGTCGGCTGGGAGCCCAGCATTTT
TRBV20-1	TRBJ2-7	many	TRBD1	CSARGTGDEQYF	TGCAGTGCTAGGGGGACAGGGGACGAGCAGTACTTC
TRBV24-1	TRBJ1-2	many	-	CASSGVGGYGYTF	TGTGCCAGCTCGGGGGTAGGTGGCTATGGCTACACCTTC
TRBV7-8	TRBJ2-4	many	-	CASSLGVLAILAKNIKYF	TGTGCCAGCAGCTTAGGGGTTCTAGCAATCCTAGCCAAAAACATTAAGTACTTC
TRBV19	TRBJ2-7	few	TRBD2	CASSRTSGRARNEQYF	TGTGCCAGTAGTAGGACTAGCGGGAGGGCCAGAAACGAGCAGTACTTC
TRBV6-2/TRBV6-3	TRBJ1-5	few	TRBD1	CASSYRRGQQSGSNQPQHF	TGTGCCAGCAGTTACCGTCGGGGACAGCAGTCTGGTAGCAATCAGCCCCAGCATTTT
TRBV2	TRBJ2-5	-	-	CASTLGPVQETQYF	TGTGCCAGCACCCTCGGCCCCGTCCAAGAGACCCAGTACTTC
TRBV5-1	TRBJ2-2	many	-	CASSLAGSFTGELFF	TGCGCCAGCAGCTTGGCGGGGTCGTTTACCGGGGAGCTGTTTTTT
TRBV11-3	TRBJ1-1	few	TRBD1	CASSSWTGSEAFF	TGTGCCAGCAGCAGCTGGACAGGGTCTGAAGCTTTCTTT
TRBV2	TRBJ2-7	many	-	CASIMGLAYEQYF	TGTGCCAGCATCATGGGACTTGCCTACGAGCAGTACTTC
TRBV6-5	TRBJ1-2	-	TRBD1	CASSSPQGGLYGYTF	TGTGCCAGCAGTTCCCCGCAGGGGGGCCTCTATGGCTACACCTTC
TRBV6-5	TRBJ1-5	many	-	CASSSVEGHPSNQPQHF	TGTGCCAGCAGTTCGGTGGAGGGACACCCCAGCAATCAGCCCCAGCATTTT